The present T cell receptor beta chain was sequenced within a study of technical replicates of blood from a handful of donors. Clones were read by immunoSEQ multiplex PCR, and TCRdb kept only the in-frame ones, dropping some. Here the sample spans 95,000 or so clones, 85% to 95% being singletons. The CDR3 has 13 amino acids. Germline lookup yields CDR1 SGHVS and CDR2 FQNEAQ. The V gene end was trimmed by 5 bases and the J gene end by 8 bases; junction bases not matched to a gene: 5. The sequenced sample was T cells isolated from PBMCs. The chain carries TRBV7-8 and TRBJ1-4, with TRBD1 matching 7 bases. This receptor was obtained from a human donor in good health. The CDR3 protein is CASSQTGMEKLFF. The CDR3 DNA is TGTGCCAGCAGCCAGACAGGGATGGAAAAACTGTTTTTT.